This section outlines one TCR beta chain sequence together with its context. Its specific antigen is unknown. No quality values exist for individual bases; no much larger clone is one base distant. CDR1 SNHLY and CDR2 FYNNEI were looked up in the germline V gene. V is pruned by 9 bases and J by 6 bases, leaving 8 bases of the junction without a gene match. From its cysteine to its phenylalanine, the CDR3 spans 14 amino acids. The CDR3 DNA has 42 bases and is translated from base 1. Genomic DNA was used for TRB sequencing, which was performed with the immunoSEQ assay at survey resolution or with the hsTCRB kit. As for the original processing: Initial read processing used immunoSEQ software, and repertoire analyses used the LymphoSeq R package. For each TRB dataset, clonality was calculated as 1 minus normalized Shannon entropy, and the Gini coefficient was computed as well. Phenotypes of unsorted samples were inferred by mapping TRB sequences from sorted subsets of the recipient or donor onto unsorted samples of the same recipient. Not all clones reach the TCRdb copy of this immuneACCESS table, which keeps in-frame sequences only. Checked studies attribute under half of the gap to unresolved V genes and leave the rest unexplained. V and J calls and clone size are given by that table; D and trimming were obtained from the DNA. For this sample there are some 17,000 clones; around 80% appear just once. Approximately 3% of the sample belongs to the ten largest clones.

This specimen belongs to a study of T cells after posttransplantation cyclophosphamide (dated by TCRdb to 2016 to 2017). Looking at the study overall: Using TRB sequencing, the study followed how the T cell repertoire rebuilt after myeloablative bone marrow transplantation with posttransplantation cyclophosphamide given as GVHD prophylaxis. Samples from a few dozen PTCy-treated patients, along with samples from around 16 of their related bone marrow donors, underwent antigen receptor sequencing. Blood from all 35 or so PTCy patients who had 1-year posttransplant specimens underwent TRB sequencing. In 3 patients, up to roughly 3 additional blood samples taken between 2 and 5.2 years after transplant also underwent TRB sequencing, as did pretransplant blood from several patients. Because TRA and TRB clonality correlated tightly in under 10 samples, later TCR analyses were limited to TRB. Public TRB sequences were searched against a database of over 3,600 sequences associated with responses to pathogens, tumor antigens, self-antigens and alloantigens. Study-wide conclusions, independent of this receptor: Across under 50 patients, recipient CMV seropositivity and CMV reactivation were highly associated with TRB clonality; PTCy diversity was similar to CNI/methotrexate controls. At 1-2 months, donor-recipient similarity was low but rose over the first year, and the later blood repertoires were often dominated by donor CD8+ memory clones. The TRB repertoires of T cells infiltrating skin or GI tract showed only limited overlap with the TRB repertoires of T cells in blood.

A control cohort of 10 to 11 patients who had been given myeloablative marrow transplants with methotrexate plus a calcineurin inhibitor was sampled 1 year after transplant. Peripheral blood and bone marrow mononuclear cells were isolated by Ficoll-Hypaque density centrifugation and were cryopreserved. Recombination joined TRBV2 with TRBJ2-2, with 9 bases aligning to TRBD1. The clonotype was recovered from a male patient younger than 45 who received an allogeneic stem cell transplant from an unrelated donor, was CMV-positive, and had acute and chronic GVHD. Some T cells may derive from the graft donor when a transplant has been performed. Sample: PBMCs, taken 410 to 450 days after allogeneic stem cell transplant with calcineurin inhibitor and methotrexate. The CDR3 protein sequence reads: CASGDRESPGELFF. The sequenced DNA: TGTGCCAGTGGGGACAGGGAAAGCCCCGGGGAGCTGTTTTTT.